Below, one TCR beta chain is given with its context. The antigen is undetermined. This specimen belongs to a study of cytomegalovirus exposure and HLA in healthy donors. With 60 Vbeta and 13 Jbeta primers, the PCR was carried out. In the original analysis: Later, some 79 million unique TCR beta chains were counted in an analysis, and about 12 million of them were shared. Clones were sequenced by immunoSEQ multiplex PCR, and TCRdb holds only the in-frame ones, with some missing. Clone size and V and J calls were adopted from that table, with D and trimming inferred from the DNA. The sample includes 170,000 or so clones, 75% to 85% of them seen just once. Findings and limits, study-wide: Reportedly, diagnosis of cytomegalovirus status by the classifier showed high specificity and sensitivity. Most of the CMV-associated TCR beta chains (in a later analysis) appeared to be HLA-restricted.

The CDR3 totals 13 residues. Germline CDR1 reads MDHEN; CDR2 reads SYDVKM. Trimming stripped 8 bases from V and 3 bases from J, with 13 bases between. The sample comprised PBMCs. This sequence joins TRBV28 and TRBJ1-2, with D perhaps TRBD1 (5 bases). The clonotype comes from a woman aged 30 to 39 in good health and CMV-seropositive. The CDR3 sequence is CASLGGLHYGYTF. As DNA, the CDR3 is TGTGCCAGCTTGGGGGGACTCCACTATGGCTACACCTTC.